A single sample is the source of the 13 T cell receptor beta chains below, sequenced in a study of monozygotic twins with inflammatory bowel disease. TCRdb reworked the 5' RACE reads into one entry per CDR3 protein, no DNA. Recorded for this sample: about 420,000 distinct CDR3 sequences. The material sequenced was blood. The receptors were gathered from a human donor with ulcerative colitis or Crohn's disease, or a healthy co-twin of an affected twin (not recorded which).

Here the CDR3 reads CASSLALLAGGITDTQYF. The gene calls are TRBV7-2 and TRBJ2-3; TCRdb lists TRBD2, though no DNA is available to test this call. This CDR3 spans 18 amino acids. Germline-derived CDR1 and CDR2 are SGHTA and FQGNSA.

V is TRBV5-4 and J is TRBJ1-1; TCRdb names TRBD1, which stays unverified in the absence of DNA. The CDR3 length is 14 residues. Germline CDR1 is SGHNT and CDR2 is YYREEE (reference sequence). CDR3 protein: CASSPRDRATEAFF.

This sequence joins TRBV2 and TRBJ1-2. The CDR3 covers 15 residues. The V gene's germline CDR1 is SNHLY and CDR2 FYNNEI. Here the CDR3 reads CASSEALWRVDGYTF.

This chain joins TRBV20-1 and TRBJ2-5; absent DNA, TCRdb's TRBD2 call cannot be checked. Germline assignment: CDR1 DFQATT and CDR2 SNEGSKA (reference sequence). The CDR3 extends over 14 amino acids. The CDR3 is CSAPPIAYQETQYF.

The chain has TRBV27 and TRBJ2-5; TCRdb designates TRBD1, a call that cannot be tested without DNA. The CDR3 is 16 amino acids. CDR1 MNHEY and CDR2 SMNVEV come from the germline V gene (reference sequence). The CDR3 is CASRRDVAGVWETQYF.

The chain has TRBV11-3 and TRBJ2-1; TCRdb designates TRBD2, a call that cannot be tested without DNA. CDR3 size: 14 residues. Germline V lookup: CDR1 SGHNT, CDR2 YENEEA. The CDR3 loop reads CASSQRGGGDEQFF.

CDR3 sequence: CASSRRRGITGINYAEAFF. This sequence joins TRBV11-1 and TRBJ1-1; absent DNA, TCRdb's TRBD1 call cannot be checked. CDR3 length: 19 amino acids. CDR1 and CDR2 from the germline V gene are SGHAT and FQDESV (reference sequence).

The rearrangement uses TRBV20-1 and TRBJ1-2. Germline V CDR1 and CDR2: DFQATT, SNEGSKA (reference sequence). The length of the CDR3 is 12 residues. The CDR3 region is CSASQTGYGYTF.

The rearrangement uses TRBV5-1 and TRBJ2-3; TCRdb gives TRBD2 as the D gene, but with no DNA this cannot be confirmed. This CDR3 is 16 amino acids long. Germline-derived CDR1 and CDR2 are SGHRS and YFSETQ. CDR3 residues: CASSLVLAGGLGTQYF. Looking up the rest from reference TRBV5-1 and TRBJ2-3 gives the full variable domain: KAGVTQTPRYLIKTRGQQVTLSCSPISGHRSVSWYQQTPGQGLQFLFEYFSETQRNKGNFPGRFSGRQFSNSRSEMNVSTLELGDSALYLCASSLVLAGGLGTQYFGPGTRLTVL.

The rearrangement joins TRBV19 to TRBJ1-5. The germline gives CDR1 LNHDA, CDR2 SQIVND (reference sequence). The length of the CDR3 is 14 residues. CDR3 loop: CASSYRGSNQPQHF.

V usage is TRBV5-1 and J usage is TRBJ2-2; TCRdb returns TRBD2, unconfirmable since there is no DNA. There are 18 residues in the CDR3. Per germline, CDR1 SGHRS and CDR2 YFSETQ. The CDR3 sequence: CASSLVRLVGVSTGELFF.

This chain links TRBV7-9 with TRBJ2-2; checking the TCRdb D call of TRBD1 is not possible without DNA. The CDR3 totals 14 residues. In germline, CDR1 is SEHNR, CDR2 FQNEAQ (reference sequence). CDR3 sequence: CASSVKGLIGELFF.

The rearrangement links TRBV5-5 to TRBJ2-1; TCRdb's D call of TRBD1 is untestable without DNA. Germline values: CDR1 SGHKS, CDR2 YYEKEE (reference sequence). The CDR3 contains 14 residues. The CDR3 protein is CASSSTGGGDEQFF.